The 14 T cell receptor beta chains reported below all come from one sample, sequenced in a study of blood T cell repertoires in COVID-19. Only in-frame clones appear in the TCRdb table, and some are missing; sequencing was by immunoSEQ multiplex PCR. The data show 97,000 or so clones, about 85% seen once. Sequencing was carried out using peripheral blood. Every receptor here comes from a man aged 45 to 65 with active COVID-19.

CDR3: CASSLIGGSNEQYF. CDR3 DNA sequence: TGCGCCAGCAGCTTGATCGGGGGGTCGAACGAGCAGTACTTC. This chain links TRBV5-1 with TRBJ2-7; 7 nucleotides line up with TRBD2. CDR3 length: 14 residues. The germline V gene has CDR1 SGHRS and CDR2 YFSETQ. V lost 1 base to trimming and J lost 5 bases; unmatched junction nucleotides: 6. The whole variable domain, remainder taken from reference TRBV5-1 and TRBJ2-7, is KAGVTQTPRYLIKTRGQQVTLSCSPISGHRSVSWYQQTPGQGLQFLFEYFSETQRNKGNFPGRFSGRQFSNSRSEMNVSTLELGDSALYLCASSLIGGSNEQYFGPGTRLTVT.

The genes are TRBV5-1 and TRBJ1-6, with D possibly matching TRBD1 (5 bases). The CDR3 is 15 amino acids. Germline V gene data show CDR1 as SGHRS and CDR2 as YFSETQ. Between the trimmed V and J ends, which lost 4 bases and 4 bases, there was a span of 12 bases. The CDR3 reads CASSQDGGYNSPLHF. The DNA of the CDR3 is TGCGCCAGCAGCCAAGACGGGGGGTATAATTCACCCCTCCACTTT. Complete variable domain (other parts from reference TRBV5-1 and TRBJ1-6): KAGVTQTPRYLIKTRGQQVTLSCSPISGHRSVSWYQQTPGQGLQFLFEYFSETQRNKGNFPGRFSGRQFSNSRSEMNVSTLELGDSALYLCASSQDGGYNSPLHFGNGTRLTVT.

A word on this clone: The junction differs from germline at one of its ends, possibly a read error. The gene calls are TRBV7-9 and TRBJ2-1, with D maybe TRBD2 (8 bases). Germline V CDR1 and CDR2: SEHNR, FQNEAQ (reference sequence). The CDR3 sequence is 18 residues long. Written as DNA, the CDR3 is TGTGCCAGCAGCCTAGCGGGCCTAACGGGACAGTTTAACAATGAGCAGTTCTTC. The encoded protein is CASSLAGLTGQFNNEQFF.

This rearrangement joins TRBV5-4 to TRBJ2-7; 12 nucleotides match TRBD1. The junction had 7 bases not matched to a gene; V was cut back by 4 bases and J by 5 bases. The CDR3 sequence is 15 residues long. The germline gives CDR1 SGHNT, CDR2 YYREEE (reference sequence). The CDR3 nucleotides read TGTGCCAGCAGCCCAGGTGGGACAGGGGGCAACGAGCAGTACTTC. This sequence encodes CASSPGGTGGNEQYF.

This clone has a single count. The J gene is TRBJ2-4, the V gene TRBV7-9, with D possibly being TRBD1 (7 bases). The CDR3 runs 15 residues. Germline lookup yields CDR1 SEHNR and CDR2 FQNEAQ (reference sequence). V shed 3 bases and J shed 8 bases, with 17 bases lying between them. As DNA, the CDR3 is TGTGCCAGCAGCTTGCCGGGACCCAGGGGGGACATTCAGTACTTC. Translation: CASSLPGPRGDIQYF.

J is TRBJ2-1 and V is TRBV5-5, with 7 nucleotides matching TRBD1. The CDR3 is 15 amino acids. The V and J ends lost 2 bases and 6 bases, in that order; junction bases with no gene match: 8. CDR1 SGHKS and CDR2 YYEKEE come from the germline V gene (reference sequence). The CDR3 DNA sequence: TGTGCCAGCAGCTTTGGCAGGGGGTCGATCAATGAGCAGTTCTTC. The encoded protein is CASSFGRGSINEQFF. The whole variable domain, filled in from reference TRBV5-5 and TRBJ2-1, reads DAGVTQSPTHLIKTRGQQVTLRCSPISGHKSVSWYQQVLGQGPQFIFQYYEKEERGRGNFPDRFSARQFPNYSSELNVNALLLGDSALYLCASSFGRGSINEQFFGPGTRLTVL.

The chain joins TRBV15 to TRBJ2-2; 9 positions match TRBD1. V shed 5 bases and J 2 bases; nucleotides not matched to a gene: 6. The V gene's germline CDR1 is LNHNV and CDR2 YYDKDF (reference sequence). The CDR3 consists of 16 residues. CDR3 sequence: CATSPWDRVNTGELFF. CDR3 bases: TGTGCCACCAGCCCCTGGGACAGGGTTAACACCGGGGAGCTGTTTTTT.

This clone was detected ten times or more. The rearrangement joins TRBV7-6 to TRBJ2-5, with 12 bases lining up with TRBD2. The CDR3 consists of 16 residues. Germline CDR1 reads SGHVS; CDR2 reads FNYEAQ. After removal of 5 bases from V and 5 bases from J, the junction contained 9 bases not matched to a gene. In nucleotides, the CDR3 is TGTGCCAGCAGCCTACGACTAGCGGGGGTTGGGGAGACCCAGTACTTC. Translation gives CASSLRLAGVGETQYF.

The J gene is TRBJ1-3, the V gene TRBV3-1 (or the pseudogene TRBV3-2); D not resolved. V was shortened by 10 bases and J by 4 bases, with 11 bases between the two germline ends. The CDR3 runs to 12 residues. The V gene's germline CDR1 is LGHDT and CDR2 YNNKEL (reference sequence). The CDR3 DNA sequence: TGTGCCACCGGGTCTGGCGGAAACACCATATATTTT. Encoded protein: CATGSGGNTIYF.

This clone was detected once. The gene calls are TRBV5-1 and TRBJ1-6, with TRBD1 matching over 8 bases. The CDR3 loop spans 20 amino acids. Unmatched junction bases numbered 16, after V lost 2 bases and J lost 3 bases. Germline CDR1 reads SGHRS; CDR2 reads YFSETQ. CDR3 region: CASSLCRRQGSQYYNSPLHF. CDR3 sequence (DNA): TGCGCCAGCAGCTTATGTCGGCGACAGGGGTCCCAGTACTATAATTCACCCCTCCACTTT.

This clone occurred a few times. The chain employs TRBV5-1 and TRBJ2-7, with D maybe TRBD1 (5 bases). Germline values: CDR1 SGHRS, CDR2 YFSETQ. The CDR3 spans 14 residues. V was pared by 1 base and J by 2 bases, with 10 bases between. DNA of the CDR3: TGCGCCAGCAGCTTGATGGACATGGCCTACGAGCAGTACTTC. It translates to CASSLMDMAYEQYF.

The J gene is TRBJ1-1, the V gene TRBV18, with 9 bases matching TRBD1. Trimming at V came to 3 bases and at J to 2 bases, leaving 13 bases not matched to a gene. Per germline, CDR1 KGHSH and CDR2 LQKENI. The CDR3 has 18 residues. The CDR3 protein is CASSPAVPGQGTNTEAFF. The DNA of the CDR3 is TGTGCCAGCTCACCCGCTGTCCCGGGACAGGGAACTAACACTGAAGCTTTCTTT.

The chain has TRBV7-2 and TRBJ2-3, with D perhaps matching TRBD2 (6 bases). Trimming took off 5 bases at V and 2 bases at J, with 8 bases between the two ends. CDR3 length: 13 residues. Germline lookup yields CDR1 SGHTA and CDR2 FQGNSA. As DNA, the CDR3 is TGTGCCAGCAGCCCTAGCGCCACAGATACGCAGTATTTT. Protein: CASSPSATDTQYF. Full variable domain (outside the CDR3, taken from reference TRBV7-2 and TRBJ2-3): GAGVSQSPSNKVTEKGKDVELRCDPISGHTALYWYRQSLGQGLEFLIYFQGNSAPDKSGLPSDRFSAERTGGSVSTLTIQRTQQEDSAVYLCASSPSATDTQYFGPGTRLTVL.

The chain couples TRBV7-9 to TRBJ1-6, with a tentative D call TRBD1 (6 bases). Germline V CDR1 and CDR2: SEHNR, FQNEAQ (reference sequence). Trimming removed 1 base at V and 6 bases at J, with 7 bases between. The CDR3 consists of 14 residues. DNA of the CDR3: TGTGCCAGCAGCTTAGAAGGGGGTAATTCACCCCTCCACTTT. Encoded protein: CASSLEGGNSPLHF.